The TCR beta chain under discussion was sequenced for a study of shared clonotypes between healthy human individuals. Across the whole study: Per-donor plates numbered three CD4 naive, three CD4 memory, two CD8 naive and one CD8 memory.

The CDR3 runs to 15 residues. Germline-derived CDR1 and CDR2 are LNHDA and SQIVND (reference sequence). The ends were cut back, 6 bases at V and 4 bases at J, with 18 bases in the middle. Study findings and constraints: Measured sharing among donors was expected to vary with sequencing depth. For naive CD4 cells, around 5% of clonotypes were shared across a handful of donors.

Memory CD4+ cells were the fraction left after CD45RA+ naive selection. In this sample, this clone turned up once. Its matching antigen is unknown. Profiled with immunoSEQ multiplex PCR; TCRdb holds only in-frame clones, not every one. The data show about 1.5 million clones, roughly 95% seen once. The source of this sequence is a man in his thirties or forties in good health. The sequenced material came from naive CD4+ T cells sorted from blood. The sample's subset: CD45RA+ positively selected. This rearrangement joins TRBV19 to TRBJ1-1, with D hard to call. In nucleotides, the CDR3 is TGTGCCAGTAGATCCCACCTCGGATCGGGCACTGAAGCTTTCTTT. It codes for CASRSHLGSGTEAFF.